This entry is about one TCR beta chain. Antigen unknown. This CDR3 is built from 18 residues. The V and J ends lost 4 bases and 0 bases, in that order; junction bases with no gene match: 9. Germline CDR1 reads SGHRS; CDR2 reads YFSETQ. This entry comes from a study of identical twins. Findings and caveats of the study: Twin sharing of out-of-frame TCR alpha was underestimated by models in monozygotic pairs. Partly confounded zero-insertion analyses could result from invariant MAIT and iNKT cells. Findings depended on cross-sectional statistics rather than tracking the same donors.

TCRdb used MiXCR to reprocess the 5' RACE reads, holding one entry per CDR3 protein. The repertoire holds about 530,000 distinct CDR3 sequences, approximately 20% seen once, with around 0.48% in the top ten. These data also formed part of another study, on yellow fever vaccine responses in identical twins.

Material for sequencing was CD4+ T cells sorted from blood. This receptor was taken from a woman in her late teens or twenties in good health. The chain couples TRBV5-1 to TRBJ2-3, with TRBD2 matching over 12 bases. CDR3 in amino acids: CASSARLAGATSTDTQYF. In nucleotides, the CDR3 is TGCGCCAGCAGCGCCCGACTAGCGGGGGCCACGAGCACAGATACGCAGTATTTT.